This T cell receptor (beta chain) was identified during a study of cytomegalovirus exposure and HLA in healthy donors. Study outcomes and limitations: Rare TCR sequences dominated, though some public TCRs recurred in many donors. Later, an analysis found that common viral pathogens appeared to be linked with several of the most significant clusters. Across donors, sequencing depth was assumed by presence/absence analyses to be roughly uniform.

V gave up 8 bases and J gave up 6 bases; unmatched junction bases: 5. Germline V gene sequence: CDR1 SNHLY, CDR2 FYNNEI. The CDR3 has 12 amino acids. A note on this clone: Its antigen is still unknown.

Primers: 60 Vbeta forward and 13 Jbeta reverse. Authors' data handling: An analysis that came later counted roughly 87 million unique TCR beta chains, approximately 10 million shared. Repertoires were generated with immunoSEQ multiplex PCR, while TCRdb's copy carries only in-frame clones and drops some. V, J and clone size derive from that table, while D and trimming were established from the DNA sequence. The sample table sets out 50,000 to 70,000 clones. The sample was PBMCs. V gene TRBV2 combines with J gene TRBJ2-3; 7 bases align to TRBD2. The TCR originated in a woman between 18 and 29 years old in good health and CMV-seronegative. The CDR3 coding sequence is TGTGCCAGCGCGGGAGAAGCGGATACGCAGTATTTT. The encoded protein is CASAGEADTQYF.